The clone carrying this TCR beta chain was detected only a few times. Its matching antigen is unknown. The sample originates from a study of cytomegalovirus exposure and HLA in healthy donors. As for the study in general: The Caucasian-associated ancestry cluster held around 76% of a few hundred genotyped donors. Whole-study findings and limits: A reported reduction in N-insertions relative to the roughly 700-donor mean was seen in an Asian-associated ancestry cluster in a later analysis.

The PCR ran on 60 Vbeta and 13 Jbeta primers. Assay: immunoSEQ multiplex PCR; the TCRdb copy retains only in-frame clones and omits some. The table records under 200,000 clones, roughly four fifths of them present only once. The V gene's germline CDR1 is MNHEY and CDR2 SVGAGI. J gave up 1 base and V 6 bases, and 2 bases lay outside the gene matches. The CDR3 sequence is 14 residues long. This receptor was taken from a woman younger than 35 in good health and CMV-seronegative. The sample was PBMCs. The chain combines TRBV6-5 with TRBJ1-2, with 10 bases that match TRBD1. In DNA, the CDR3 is TGTGCCAGCAGGGGACAGGGGAGTAACTATGGCTACACCTTC. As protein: CASRGQGSNYGYTF.